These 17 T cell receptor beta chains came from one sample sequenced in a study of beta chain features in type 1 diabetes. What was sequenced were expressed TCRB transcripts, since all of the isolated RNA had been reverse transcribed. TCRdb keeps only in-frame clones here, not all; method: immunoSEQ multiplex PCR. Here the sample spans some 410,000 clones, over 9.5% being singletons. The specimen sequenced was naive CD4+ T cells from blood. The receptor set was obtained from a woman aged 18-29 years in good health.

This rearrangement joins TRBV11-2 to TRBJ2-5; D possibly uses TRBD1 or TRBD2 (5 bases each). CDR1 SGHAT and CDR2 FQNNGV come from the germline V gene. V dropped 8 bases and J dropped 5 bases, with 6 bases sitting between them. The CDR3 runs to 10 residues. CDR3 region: CASRGETQYF. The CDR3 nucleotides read TGTGCCAGCCGGGGCGAGACCCAGTACTTC.

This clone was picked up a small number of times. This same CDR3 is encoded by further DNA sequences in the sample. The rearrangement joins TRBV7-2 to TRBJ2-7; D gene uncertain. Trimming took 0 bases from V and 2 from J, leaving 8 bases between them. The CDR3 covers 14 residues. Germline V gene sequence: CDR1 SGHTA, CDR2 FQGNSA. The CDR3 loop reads CASSLAGGTYEQYF. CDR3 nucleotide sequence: TGTGCCAGCAGCTTAGCGGGCGGCACCTACGAGCAGTACTTC.

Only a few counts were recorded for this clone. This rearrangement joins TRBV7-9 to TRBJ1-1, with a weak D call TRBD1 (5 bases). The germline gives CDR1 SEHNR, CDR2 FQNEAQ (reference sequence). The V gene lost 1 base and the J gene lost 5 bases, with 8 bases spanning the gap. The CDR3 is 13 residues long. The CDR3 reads CASSLGQWTEAFF. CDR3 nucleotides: TGTGCCAGCAGCTTAGGACAGTGGACTGAAGCTTTCTTT.

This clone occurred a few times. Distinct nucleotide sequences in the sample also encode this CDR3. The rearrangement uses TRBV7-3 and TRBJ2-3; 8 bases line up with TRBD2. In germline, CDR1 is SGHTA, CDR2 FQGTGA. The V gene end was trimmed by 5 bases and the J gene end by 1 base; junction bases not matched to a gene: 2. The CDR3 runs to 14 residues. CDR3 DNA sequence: TGTGCCAGCAGCCTTAGCGGGGGCACAGATACGCAGTATTTT. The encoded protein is CASSLSGGTDTQYF.

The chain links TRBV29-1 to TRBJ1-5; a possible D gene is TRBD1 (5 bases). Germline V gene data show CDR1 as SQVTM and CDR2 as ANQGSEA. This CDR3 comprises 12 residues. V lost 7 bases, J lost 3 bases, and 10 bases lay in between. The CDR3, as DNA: TGCAGCGCCCTGGGACCCAATCAGCCCCAGCATTTT. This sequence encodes CSALGPNQPQHF.

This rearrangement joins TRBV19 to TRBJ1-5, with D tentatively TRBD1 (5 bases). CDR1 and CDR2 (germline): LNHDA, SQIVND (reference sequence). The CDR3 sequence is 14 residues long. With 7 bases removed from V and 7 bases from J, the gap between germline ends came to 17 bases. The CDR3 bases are TGTGCCAGTACTCCCAGTGGGGCTTTCCAGCCCCAGCATTTT. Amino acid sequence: CASTPSGAFQPQHF. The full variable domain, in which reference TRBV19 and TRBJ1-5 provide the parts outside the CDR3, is DGGITQSPKYLFRKEGQNVTLSCEQNLNHDAMYWYRQDPGQGLRLIYYSQIVNDFQKGDIAEGYSVSREKKESFPLTVTSAQKNPTAFYLCASTPSGAFQPQHFGDGTRLSIL.

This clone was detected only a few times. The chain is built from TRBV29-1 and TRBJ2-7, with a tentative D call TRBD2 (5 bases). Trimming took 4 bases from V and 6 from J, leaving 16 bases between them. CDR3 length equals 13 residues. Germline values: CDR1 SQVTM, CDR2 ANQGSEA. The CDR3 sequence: CSVGERTDSEQYF. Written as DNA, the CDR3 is TGCAGCGTTGGGGAACGGACGGACTCCGAGCAGTACTTC.

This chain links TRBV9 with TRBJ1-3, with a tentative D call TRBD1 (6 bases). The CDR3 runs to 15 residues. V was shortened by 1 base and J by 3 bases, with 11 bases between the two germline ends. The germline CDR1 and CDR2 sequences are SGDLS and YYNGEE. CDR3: CASSVQGWDGNTIYF. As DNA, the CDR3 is TGTGCCAGCAGCGTACAGGGGTGGGATGGAAACACCATATATTTT.

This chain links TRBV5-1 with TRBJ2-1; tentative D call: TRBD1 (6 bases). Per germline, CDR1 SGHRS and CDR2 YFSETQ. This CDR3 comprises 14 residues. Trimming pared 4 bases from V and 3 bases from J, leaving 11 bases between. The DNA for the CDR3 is TGCGCCAGCAGCCTGTGGACAGACTACAATGAGCAGTTCTTC. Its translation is CASSLWTDYNEQFF.

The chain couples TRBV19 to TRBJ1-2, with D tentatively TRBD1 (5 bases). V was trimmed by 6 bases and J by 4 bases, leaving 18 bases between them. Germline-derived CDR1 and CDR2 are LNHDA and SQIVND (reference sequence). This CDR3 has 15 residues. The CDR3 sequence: CASSPQSGDGYGYTF. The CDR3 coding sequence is TGTGCCAGTAGCCCGCAGTCGGGGGATGGCTATGGCTACACCTTC.

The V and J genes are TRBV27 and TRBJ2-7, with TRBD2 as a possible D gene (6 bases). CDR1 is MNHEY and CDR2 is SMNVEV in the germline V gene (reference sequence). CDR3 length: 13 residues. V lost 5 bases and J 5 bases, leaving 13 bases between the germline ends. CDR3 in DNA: TGTGCCAGCAGTCCGGGACTCAAACACGAGCAGTACTTC. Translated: CASSPGLKHEQYF.

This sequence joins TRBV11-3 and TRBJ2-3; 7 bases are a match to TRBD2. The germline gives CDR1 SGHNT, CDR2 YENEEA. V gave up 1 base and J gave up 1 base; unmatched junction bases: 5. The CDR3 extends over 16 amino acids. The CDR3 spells CASSLVAGVGTDTQYF. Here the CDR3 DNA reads TGTGCCAGCAGCTTAGTCGCGGGAGTTGGCACAGATACGCAGTATTTT.

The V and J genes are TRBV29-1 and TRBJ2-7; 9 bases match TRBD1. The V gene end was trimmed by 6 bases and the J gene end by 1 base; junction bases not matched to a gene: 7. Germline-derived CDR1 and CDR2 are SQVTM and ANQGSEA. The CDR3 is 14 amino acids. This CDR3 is CSVLPGQGSYEQYF. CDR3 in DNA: TGCAGCGTCCTCCCGGGACAGGGATCCTACGAGCAGTACTTC.

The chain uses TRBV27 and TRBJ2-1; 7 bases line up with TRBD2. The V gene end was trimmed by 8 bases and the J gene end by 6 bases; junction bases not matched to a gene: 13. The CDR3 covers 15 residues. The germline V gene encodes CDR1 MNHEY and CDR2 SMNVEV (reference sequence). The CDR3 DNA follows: TGTGCCAGCCGCCGGGGGGTGGAGGGTTTCAATGAGCAGTTCTTC. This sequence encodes CASRRGVEGFNEQFF.

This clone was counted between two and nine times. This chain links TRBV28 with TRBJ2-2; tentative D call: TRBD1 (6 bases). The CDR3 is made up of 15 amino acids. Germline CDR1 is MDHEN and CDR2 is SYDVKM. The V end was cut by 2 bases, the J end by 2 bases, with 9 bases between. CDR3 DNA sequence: TGTGCCAGCAGTTTAGGGACATTTAACACCGGGGAGCTGTTTTTT. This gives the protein CASSLGTFNTGELFF. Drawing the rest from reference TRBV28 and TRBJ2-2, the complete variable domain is DVKVTQSSRYLVKRTGEKVFLECVQDMDHENMFWYRQDPGLGLRLIYFSYDVKMKEKGDIPEGYSVSREKKERFSLILESASTNQTSMYLCASSLGTFNTGELFFGEGSRLTVL.

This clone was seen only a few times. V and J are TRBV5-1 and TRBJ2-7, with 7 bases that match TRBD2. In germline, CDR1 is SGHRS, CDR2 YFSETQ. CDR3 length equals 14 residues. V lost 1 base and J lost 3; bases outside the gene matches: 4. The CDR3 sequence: CASSLLAESYEQYF. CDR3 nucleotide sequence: TGCGCCAGCAGCTTGCTAGCGGAGAGCTACGAGCAGTACTTC. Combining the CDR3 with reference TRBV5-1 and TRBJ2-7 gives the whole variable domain KAGVTQTPRYLIKTRGQQVTLSCSPISGHRSVSWYQQTPGQGLQFLFEYFSETQRNKGNFPGRFSGRQFSNSRSEMNVSTLELGDSALYLCASSLLAESYEQYFGPGTRLTVT.

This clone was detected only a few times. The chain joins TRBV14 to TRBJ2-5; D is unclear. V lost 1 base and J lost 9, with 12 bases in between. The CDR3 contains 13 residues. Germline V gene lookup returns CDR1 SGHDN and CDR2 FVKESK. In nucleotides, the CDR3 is TGTGCCAGCAGCCAAGCGAATAAGGGTCCCCAGTACTTC. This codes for CASSQANKGPQYF.